This entry features one TCR beta chain sequence. The data stem from a study of CD8 T cells in Susac syndrome. Random hexamers served to reverse transcribe roughly 0.5 to 1 ug RNA. The immunoSEQ assay covered 54 Vbeta and 13 Jbeta segments for CDR3. TCRdb itself ran the immunoSEQ multiplex PCR reads through MiXCR, one entry per CDR3 protein. The sample records 300,000 to 350,000 distinct CDR3 sequences, 90% to 95% being singletons. Germline-derived CDR1 and CDR2 are LNHDA and SQIVND (reference sequence). The CDR3 totals 13 residues. The germline V and J ends were trimmed by 1 base and 1 base, with 3 bases remaining between them.

The origin of this receptor is a human donor with multiple sclerosis. V gene TRBV19 combines with J gene TRBJ2-3; unclear D gene. The sequencing input was CD4+ T cells from PBMCs. The DNA of the CDR3 is TGTGCCAGTAGTATAGCCCGCACAGATACGCAGTATTTT. Translated, it gives CASSIARTDTQYF. Full variable domain (remainder filled in from reference TRBV19 and TRBJ2-3): DGGITQSPKYLFRKEGQNVTLSCEQNLNHDAMYWYRQDPGQGLRLIYYSQIVNDFQKGDIAEGYSVSREKKESFPLTVTSAQKNPTAFYLCASSIARTDTQYFGPGTRLTVL.